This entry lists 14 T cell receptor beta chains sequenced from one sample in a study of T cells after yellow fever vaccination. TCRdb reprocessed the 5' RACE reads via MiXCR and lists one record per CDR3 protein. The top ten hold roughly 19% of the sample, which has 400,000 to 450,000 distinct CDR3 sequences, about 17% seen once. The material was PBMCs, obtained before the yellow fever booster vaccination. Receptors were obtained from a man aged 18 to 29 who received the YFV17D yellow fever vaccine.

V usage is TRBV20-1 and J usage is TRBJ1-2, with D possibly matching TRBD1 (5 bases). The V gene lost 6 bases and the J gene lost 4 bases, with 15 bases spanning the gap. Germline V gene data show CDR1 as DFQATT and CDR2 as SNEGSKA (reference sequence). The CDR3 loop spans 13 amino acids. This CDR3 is CSATTDRGYGYTF. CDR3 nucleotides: TGCAGTGCGACCACCGACAGAGGCTATGGCTACACCTTC.

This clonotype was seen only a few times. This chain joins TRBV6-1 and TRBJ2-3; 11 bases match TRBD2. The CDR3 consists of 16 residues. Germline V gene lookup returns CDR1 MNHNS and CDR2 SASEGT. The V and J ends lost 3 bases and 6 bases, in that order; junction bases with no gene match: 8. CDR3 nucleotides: TGTGCCAGCAGTGAGGTTAGCGGGGGGGCCTCGGATACGCAGTATTTT. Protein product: CASSEVSGGASDTQYF.

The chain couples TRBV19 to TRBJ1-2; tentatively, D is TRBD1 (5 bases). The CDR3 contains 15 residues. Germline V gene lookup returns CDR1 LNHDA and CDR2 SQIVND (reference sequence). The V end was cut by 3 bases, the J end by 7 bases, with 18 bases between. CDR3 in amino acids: CASSIYRSGPPGYTF. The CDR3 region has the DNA TGTGCCAGTAGTATTTATCGTTCGGGGCCGCCTGGCTACACCTTC.

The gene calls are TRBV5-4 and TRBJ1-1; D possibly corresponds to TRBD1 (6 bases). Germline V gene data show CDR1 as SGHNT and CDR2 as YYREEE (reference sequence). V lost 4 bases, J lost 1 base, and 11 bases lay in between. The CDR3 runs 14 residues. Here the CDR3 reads CASSKTGKNTEAFF. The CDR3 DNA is TGTGCCAGCAGCAAAACAGGGAAGAACACTGAAGCTTTCTTT.

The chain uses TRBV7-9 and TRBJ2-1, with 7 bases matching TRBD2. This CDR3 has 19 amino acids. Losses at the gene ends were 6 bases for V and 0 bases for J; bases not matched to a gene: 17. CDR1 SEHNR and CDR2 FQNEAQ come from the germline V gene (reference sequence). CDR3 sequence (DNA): TGTGCCAGCAGAAGTATTCGAAGCGGGGCCCAGAGCTCCTACAATGAGCAGTTCTTC. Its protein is CASRSIRSGAQSSYNEQFF.

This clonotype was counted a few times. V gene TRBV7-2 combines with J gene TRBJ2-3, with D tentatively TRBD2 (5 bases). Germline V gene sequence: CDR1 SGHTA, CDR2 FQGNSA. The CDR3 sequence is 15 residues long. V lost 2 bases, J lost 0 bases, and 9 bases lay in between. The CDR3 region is CASSLFKRSTDTQYF. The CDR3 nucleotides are TGTGCCAGCAGCTTATTTAAGCGGAGCACAGATACGCAGTATTTT.

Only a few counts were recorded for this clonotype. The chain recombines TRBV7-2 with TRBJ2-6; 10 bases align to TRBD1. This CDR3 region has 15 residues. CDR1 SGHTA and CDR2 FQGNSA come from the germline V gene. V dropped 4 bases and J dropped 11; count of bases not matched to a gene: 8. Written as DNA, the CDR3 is TGTGCCAGCAGCTCGCGGACAGGGGGGCTTGACGTCCTGACTTTC. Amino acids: CASSSRTGGLDVLTF.

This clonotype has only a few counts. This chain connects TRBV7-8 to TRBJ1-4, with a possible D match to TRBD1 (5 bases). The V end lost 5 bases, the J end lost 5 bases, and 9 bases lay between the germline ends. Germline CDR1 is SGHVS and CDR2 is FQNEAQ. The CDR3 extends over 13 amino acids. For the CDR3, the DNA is TGTGCCAGCAGCGGGGGACGAAATGAAAAACTGTTTTTT. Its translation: CASSGGRNEKLFF.

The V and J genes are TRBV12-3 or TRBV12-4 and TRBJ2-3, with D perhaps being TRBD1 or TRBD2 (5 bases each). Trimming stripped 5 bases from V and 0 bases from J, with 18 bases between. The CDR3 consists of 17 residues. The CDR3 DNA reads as TGTGCCAGCAGTACCCCCAAGTCCGGGACCAGCACAGATACGCAGTATTTT. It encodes CASSTPKSGTSTDTQYF.

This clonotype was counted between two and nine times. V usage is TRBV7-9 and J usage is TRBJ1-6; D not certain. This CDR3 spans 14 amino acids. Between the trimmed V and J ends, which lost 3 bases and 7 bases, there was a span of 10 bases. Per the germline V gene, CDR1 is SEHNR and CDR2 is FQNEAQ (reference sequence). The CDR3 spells CASSLTRRNSPLHF. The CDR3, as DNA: TGTGCCAGCAGCTTGACGAGACGGAATTCACCCCTCCACTTT.

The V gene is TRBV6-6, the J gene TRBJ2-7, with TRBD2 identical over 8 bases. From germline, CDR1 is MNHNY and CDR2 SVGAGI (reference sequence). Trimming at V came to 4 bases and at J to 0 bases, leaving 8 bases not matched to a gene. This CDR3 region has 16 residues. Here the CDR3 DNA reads TGTGCCAGCAGTTTGGGAACCGGGACTAGCTCCTACGAGCAGTACTTC. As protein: CASSLGTGTSSYEQYF.

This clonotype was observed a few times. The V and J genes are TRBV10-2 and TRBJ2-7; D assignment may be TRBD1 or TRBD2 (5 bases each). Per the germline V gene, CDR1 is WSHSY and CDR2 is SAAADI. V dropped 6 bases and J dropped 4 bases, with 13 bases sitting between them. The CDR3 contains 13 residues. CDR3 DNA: TGCGCCAGCAGCCCGGGACGGTCATACGAGCAGTACGTC. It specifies CASSPGRSYEQYV.

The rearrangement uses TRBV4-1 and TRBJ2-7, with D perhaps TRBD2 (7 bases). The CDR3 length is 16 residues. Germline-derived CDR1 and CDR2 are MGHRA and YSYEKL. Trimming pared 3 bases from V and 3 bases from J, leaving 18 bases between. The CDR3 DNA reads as TGCGCCAGCAGCCAGACCCCTGGCGGGGGCGACTACGAGCAGTACTTC. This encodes CASSQTPGGGDYEQYF.

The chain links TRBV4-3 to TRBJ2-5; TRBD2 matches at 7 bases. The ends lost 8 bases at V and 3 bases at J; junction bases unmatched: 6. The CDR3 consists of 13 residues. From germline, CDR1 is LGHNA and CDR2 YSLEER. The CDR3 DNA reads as TGCGCCAGCGCACTAGCGCACAAAGAGACCCAGTACTTC. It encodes CASALAHKETQYF.